These 30 T cell receptor beta chains were sequenced from one sample in a study of cytomegalovirus exposure and HLA in healthy donors. It was with 60 Vbeta and 13 Jbeta primers that the PCR ran. Repertoires were generated with immunoSEQ multiplex PCR, while TCRdb's copy carries only in-frame clones and drops some. The data contain approximately 150,000 clones, over 60% of them seen just once; the ten biggest clones take up approximately 2.9%. Sequencing was performed on PBMCs. These receptors were taken from a woman in her twenties or thirties in good health and CMV-seropositive.

This clone was seen many times. This chain connects TRBV6-4 to TRBJ2-2; 8 bases fit TRBD2. The trim removed 3 bases at V and 1 base at J, leaving 1 base unmatched. The germline V gene encodes CDR1 MRHNA and CDR2 SNTAGT. This CDR3 spans 15 amino acids. The CDR3 nucleotides read TGTGCCAGCAGTGAAAGCGGGGGGAACACCGGGGAGCTGTTTTTT. Translation: CASSESGGNTGELFF.

The chain carries TRBV7-9 and TRBJ2-7, with 8 bases lining up with TRBD2. This CDR3 has 15 residues. Looked up from germline, CDR1 is SEHNR and CDR2 is FQNEAQ (reference sequence). V dropped 4 bases and J dropped 2; count of bases not matched to a gene: 7. The CDR3 nucleotides are TGTGCCAGCAGCTCGGGTAGCGGGGCCCCCTACGAGCAGTACTTC. Its translation: CASSSGSGAPYEQYF.

This clone was detected only a few times. This chain joins TRBV6-5 and TRBJ1-6; TRBD1 is a possible D gene (5 bases). Germline CDR1 reads MNHEY; CDR2 reads SVGAGI. The CDR3 is 15 amino acids. With 0 bases removed from V and 9 bases from J, the gap between germline ends came to 12 bases. The CDR3 sequence: CASSYSKGGASPLHF. The CDR3 region has the DNA TGTGCCAGCAGTTACTCGAAGGGTGGGGCTTCACCCCTCCACTTT.

The V gene is TRBV6-1, the J gene TRBJ1-2; 9 positions match TRBD1. CDR1 is MNHNS and CDR2 is SASEGT in the germline V gene. This CDR3 region has 13 residues. The V segment lost 10 bases and the J segment 4 bases; nucleotides outside the gene matches: 7. The CDR3 DNA sequence: TGTGCCACCGGGGACAGGGACGGCTATGGCTACACCTTC. It is translated as CATGDRDGYGYTF.

This clone was observed a handful of times. The chain recombines TRBV10-2 with TRBJ2-5, with D perhaps matching TRBD2 (5 bases). V was pared by 7 bases and J by 2 bases, with 17 bases between. This CDR3 is built from 15 residues. CDR1 and CDR2 (germline): WSHSY, SAAADI. The CDR3 reads CASKPMLRAQETQYF. CDR3 nucleotide sequence: TGCGCCAGCAAACCAATGTTGCGGGCACAAGAGACCCAGTACTTC.

The genes are TRBV18 and TRBJ2-7; tentatively, D is TRBD1 (6 bases). The CDR3 covers 15 residues. V was trimmed by 3 bases and J by 2 bases, leaving 14 bases between them. From germline, CDR1 is KGHSH and CDR2 LQKENI. CDR3 DNA: TGTGCCAGCTCACCTTGGGACGGGACAACCTACGAGCAGTACTTC. Encoded protein: CASSPWDGTTYEQYF.

The V and J genes are TRBV4-2 and TRBJ1-2; 10 bases agree with TRBD1. Germline loops: CDR1 LGHNA, CDR2 YNFKEQ. The V gene end was trimmed by 7 bases and the J gene end by 6 bases; junction bases not matched to a gene: 11. The CDR3 runs to 15 residues. The chain's CDR3 is CASTRRGQGIHGYTF. The CDR3 DNA sequence: TGTGCCAGCACCCGCCGGGGACAGGGGATCCATGGCTACACCTTC.

This rearrangement joins TRBV5-1 to TRBJ1-1, with D perhaps TRBD1 (5 bases). CDR1 is SGHRS and CDR2 is YFSETQ in the germline V gene. V gave up 3 bases and J gave up 10 bases, with 10 bases separating them. The CDR3 has 11 amino acids. The CDR3 region has the DNA TGCGCCAGCAGCTCCCCCCAGGGAGCTTTCTTT. Protein sequence: CASSSPQGAFF.

This clone was recorded a few times. The gene calls are TRBV5-1 and TRBJ2-7; D is undetermined. V shed 0 bases and J shed 3 bases, with 10 bases lying between them. CDR3 size: 14 residues. CDR1 and CDR2 from the germline V gene are SGHRS and YFSETQ. CDR3 sequence: CASSLVGGYYEQYF. The CDR3 bases are TGCGCCAGCAGCTTGGTCGGCGGATACTACGAGCAGTACTTC. Full variable domain (missing parts from reference TRBV5-1 and TRBJ2-7): KAGVTQTPRYLIKTRGQQVTLSCSPISGHRSVSWYQQTPGQGLQFLFEYFSETQRNKGNFPGRFSGRQFSNSRSEMNVSTLELGDSALYLCASSLVGGYYEQYFGPGTRLTVT.

This chain joins TRBV5-1 and TRBJ1-4; possible D gene TRBD1, 6 bases. Germline CDR1 reads SGHRS; CDR2 reads YFSETQ. With 3 bases removed from V and 5 bases from J, the gap between germline ends came to 11 bases. The CDR3 has 14 residues. As DNA, the CDR3 is TGCGCCAGCAGCTCCGGACAGATGAATGAAAAACTGTTTTTT. Translating gives CASSSGQMNEKLFF.

The V and J genes are TRBV6-1 and TRBJ1-5; D is perhaps TRBD1 (5 bases). With 7 bases removed from V and 7 bases from J, the gap between germline ends came to 17 bases. CDR3 size: 14 residues. Germline V gene lookup returns CDR1 MNHNS and CDR2 SASEGT. The CDR3, as DNA: TGTGCCAGCACAGGGTGGGGGGGTTGGCAGCCCCAGCATTTT. Translation gives CASTGWGGWQPQHF.

This chain joins TRBV4-1 and TRBJ2-7, with a weak D call TRBD2 (6 bases). The CDR3 has 15 amino acids. CDR1 and CDR2 (germline): MGHRA, YSYEKL. V dropped 4 bases and J dropped 2 bases, with 15 bases sitting between them. The CDR3 DNA sequence: TGCGCCAGCAGCCCAGTACCGGGAGACGCCTACGAGCAGTACTTC. Residues: CASSPVPGDAYEQYF.

The chain links TRBV4-2 to TRBJ2-3; perhaps TRBD1 as D (5 bases). Trimming stripped 0 bases from V and 10 bases from J, with 17 bases between. CDR1 LGHNA and CDR2 YNFKEQ come from the germline V gene. This CDR3 has 15 amino acids. CDR3 residues: CASSQDQGRAASQYF. The CDR3 region has the DNA TGTGCCAGCAGCCAAGATCAAGGCAGGGCGGCCTCGCAGTATTTT.

The chain links TRBV30 to TRBJ1-2, with D tentatively TRBD1 (5 bases). CDR1 and CDR2 (germline): GTSNPN, SVGIG (reference sequence). Trimming stripped 3 bases from V and 4 bases from J, with 12 bases between. The length of the CDR3 is 13 residues. In DNA, the CDR3 is TGTGCCTGGAGCGATTTGACAGCCTATGGCTACACCTTC. Protein product: CAWSDLTAYGYTF.

The chain carries TRBV6-5 and TRBJ1-2; no firm D call. The CDR3 runs 14 residues. V gave up 2 bases and J gave up 8 bases, with 15 bases separating them. Germline-derived CDR1 and CDR2 are MNHEY and SVGAGI. The CDR3 loop is CASSYGGLSGGYTF. The CDR3 nucleotides are TGTGCCAGCAGTTACGGAGGGTTATCGGGAGGCTACACCTTC.

V is TRBV28 and J is TRBJ2-1, with D tentatively TRBD1 (5 bases). Germline loops: CDR1 MDHEN, CDR2 SYDVKM. The CDR3 is 13 amino acids. V was clipped by 6 bases and J by 4 bases, with 10 bases between them. The CDR3 loop reads CASRLQGYNEQFF. CDR3 DNA: TGTGCCAGCAGACTCCAGGGTTACAATGAGCAGTTCTTC. The variable domain in full, completed from reference TRBV28 and TRBJ2-1, reads DVKVTQSSRYLVKRTGEKVFLECVQDMDHENMFWYRQDPGLGLRLIYFSYDVKMKEKGDIPEGYSVSREKKERFSLILESASTNQTSMYLCASRLQGYNEQFFGPGTRLTVL.

A word on this clone: One end of the junction is discordant with germline, which a read error may explain. The genes are TRBV7-9 and TRBJ1-2, with a tentative D call TRBD1 (6 bases). The CDR3 sequence is 12 residues long. In germline, CDR1 is SEHNR, CDR2 FQNEAQ (reference sequence). CDR3 amino acids: CSSSFGGGGYTF. CDR3 sequence (DNA): TGTTCCAGCAGCTTTGGGGGCGGTGGCTACACCTTC.

The V and J genes are TRBV6-4 and TRBJ2-1, with TRBD2 as a possible D gene (6 bases). This CDR3 spans 14 amino acids. CDR1 and CDR2 (germline): MRHNA, SNTAGT. Between the trimmed V and J ends, which lost 2 bases and 6 bases, there was a span of 11 bases. CDR3 bases: TGTGCCAGCAGTGACACGGCGGGGTCCAATGAGCAGTTCTTC. Residues: CASSDTAGSNEQFF.

The sample holds a few counts of this clone. V usage is TRBV2 and J usage is TRBJ2-2; perhaps TRBD1 as D (5 bases). There are 14 residues in the CDR3. V gave up 6 bases and J gave up 5 bases, with 13 bases separating them. CDR1 is SNHLY and CDR2 is FYNNEI in the germline V gene. This CDR3 reads CASSPQGRTGELFF. The CDR3 DNA reads as TGTGCCAGCAGCCCTCAGGGAAGAACCGGGGAGCTGTTTTTT.

The gene calls are TRBV4-2 and TRBJ2-7; the D gene is possibly TRBD2 (7 bases). The germline CDR1 and CDR2 sequences are LGHNA and YNFKEQ. V dropped 0 bases and J dropped 3 bases, with 18 bases sitting between them. The CDR3 has 17 amino acids. The CDR3 DNA sequence: TGTGCCAGCAGCCAAGAGTCCGGAGGGGGGGGCCGCTACGAGCAGTACTTC. Amino acid sequence: CASSQESGGGGRYEQYF.

The gene calls are TRBV9 and TRBJ1-5; a weak D match, TRBD1 (5 bases). CDR1 and CDR2 from the germline V gene are SGDLS and YYNGEE. This CDR3 region has 13 residues. The V and J ends lost 0 bases and 11 bases respectively, with 12 bases between them. CDR3 loop: CASSVAEGAAQHF. CDR3 nucleotide sequence: TGTGCCAGCAGCGTAGCTGAAGGGGCAGCCCAGCATTTT.

The genes are TRBV6-1 and TRBJ1-1, with a possible D match to TRBD1 (5 bases). Trimming took 7 bases from V and 4 from J, leaving 16 bases between them. This CDR3 has 14 residues. The germline V gene has CDR1 MNHNS and CDR2 SASEGT. The CDR3 reads CASIIRRGGTEAFF. CDR3 sequence (DNA): TGTGCCAGCATCATCCGACGGGGGGGCACTGAAGCTTTCTTT.

This clone was detected only a few times. In DNA, the CDR3 is TGTGCCAGCAGCTTGTGGGGGCGGGTCCAAGAGACCCAGTACTTC. This translates into CASSLWGRVQETQYF. This chain uses TRBV5-6 with TRBJ2-5; weak D call: TRBD1 (6 bases). With 1 base removed from V and 1 base from J, the gap between germline ends came to 11 bases. The germline V gene encodes CDR1 SGHDT and CDR2 YYEEEE. CDR3 length: 15 residues.

The J gene is TRBJ2-7, the V gene TRBV5-4; 12 nucleotides agree with TRBD2. CDR3 size: 15 residues. V gave up 4 bases and J gave up 1 base; unmatched junction bases: 3. CDR1 and CDR2 from the germline V gene are SGHNT and YYREEE (reference sequence). The CDR3 DNA reads as TGTGCCAGCAGCCTTGGACTAGCGGGGTCCTACGAGCAGTACTTC. Translated: CASSLGLAGSYEQYF.

The chain employs TRBV27 and TRBJ2-5, with D perhaps TRBD1 (5 bases). The CDR3 is 14 residues long. V was trimmed by 1 base and J by 5 bases, leaving 11 bases between them. Germline V gene sequence: CDR1 MNHEY, CDR2 SMNVEV (reference sequence). In nucleotides, the CDR3 is TGTGCCAGCAGTTTATGGGCAGGGTACGAGACCCAGTACTTC. This translates into CASSLWAGYETQYF.

The chain couples TRBV29-1 to TRBJ1-1; D not certain. Germline values: CDR1 SQVTM, CDR2 ANQGSEA. This CDR3 spans 13 amino acids. The ends were cut back, 6 bases at V and 0 bases at J, with 11 bases in the middle. The CDR3: CSVRGRMNTEAFF. CDR3 in DNA: TGCAGCGTCCGCGGAAGGATGAACACTGAAGCTTTCTTT.

This clone was counted a few times. V usage is TRBV10-2 and J usage is TRBJ2-1; no definite D call. Trimming removed 3 bases at V and 9 bases at J, with 3 bases between. The CDR3 length is 10 residues. Germline V lookup: CDR1 WSHSY, CDR2 SAAADI. CDR3 sequence: CASSDGEQFF. The CDR3 nucleotides read TGCGCCAGCAGTGACGGTGAGCAGTTCTTC.

The rearrangement uses TRBV13 and TRBJ1-2; 7 positions match TRBD1. Germline loops: CDR1 PRHDT, CDR2 FYEKMQ (reference sequence). The CDR3 spans 18 residues. Germline trimming cut 8 bases from V and 3 bases from J; bases unmatched to any gene: 21. CDR3 sequence reads: CASGPRPLRGEYDYGYTF. The CDR3, as DNA: TGTGCCAGCGGACCTCGACCCCTCAGGGGGGAGTATGACTATGGCTACACCTTC.

This chain connects TRBV6-5 to TRBJ2-7; a weak D match, TRBD1 (5 bases). Germline CDR1 and CDR2: MNHEY and SVGAGI. The CDR3 contains 14 residues. Trimming removed 2 bases from V and 2 bases from J, with 10 bases in between. CDR3 sequence: CASSYRDSPYEQYF. The CDR3 DNA is TGTGCCAGCAGTTACCGCGACAGCCCCTACGAGCAGTACTTC.

The rearrangement joins TRBV7-2 to TRBJ2-7, with 11 bases aligning to TRBD2. In germline, CDR1 is SGHTA, CDR2 FQGNSA. This CDR3 comprises 15 residues. J lost 0 bases, V lost 7 bases, and 5 bases had no gene match. CDR3: CASTLGLAGSYEQYF. The CDR3 DNA reads TGTGCCAGCACCCTAGGACTAGCGGGCTCCTACGAGCAGTACTTC.